This TCR beta chain was profiled in a study of shared clonotypes between healthy human individuals. The repertoire was sequenced with immunoSEQ multiplex PCR; TCRdb's copy has only in-frame clones and lacks some. Among some 1 million clones listed, approximately 76% were seen once. This CDR3 is built from 12 residues. V lost 4 bases and J lost 5, with 12 bases in between. Germline CDR1 reads SQVTM; CDR2 reads ANQGSEA. The chain has TRBV29-1 and TRBJ2-7; D tentatively reads TRBD1 or TRBD2 (5 bases each). The receptor was derived from a man in his late teens or twenties in good health. Sequencing was done on a sample of memory CD4+ T cells sorted from blood. This sample's subset: CD45RA-negative fraction. CDR3 loop: CSVVEGKNEQYF. In DNA, the CDR3 is TGCAGCGTTGTAGAGGGGAAAAACGAGCAGTACTTC.